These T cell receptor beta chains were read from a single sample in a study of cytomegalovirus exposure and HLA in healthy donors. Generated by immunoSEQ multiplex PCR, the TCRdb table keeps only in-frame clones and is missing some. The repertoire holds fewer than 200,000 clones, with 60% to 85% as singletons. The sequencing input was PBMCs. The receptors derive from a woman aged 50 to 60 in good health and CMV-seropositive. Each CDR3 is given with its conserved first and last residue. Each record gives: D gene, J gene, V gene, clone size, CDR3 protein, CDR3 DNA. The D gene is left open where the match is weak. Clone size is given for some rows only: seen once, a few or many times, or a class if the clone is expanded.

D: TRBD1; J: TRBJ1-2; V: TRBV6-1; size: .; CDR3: CASSEGDRRGYTF; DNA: TGTGCCAGCAGTGAAGGGGACAGACGGGGCTACACCTTC
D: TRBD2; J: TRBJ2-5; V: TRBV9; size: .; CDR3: CASSVRGLVMSETQYF; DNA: TGTGCCAGCAGCGTAAGGGGACTAGTCATGTCGGAGACCCAGTACTTC
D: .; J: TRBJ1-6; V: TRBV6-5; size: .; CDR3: CASRTGSRSPLHF; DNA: TGTGCCAGCAGAACAGGGAGCAGATCACCCCTCCACTTT
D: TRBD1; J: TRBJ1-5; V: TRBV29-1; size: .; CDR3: CSVATGGNQPQHF; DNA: TGCAGCGTTGCGACAGGGGGTAATCAGCCCCAGCATTTT
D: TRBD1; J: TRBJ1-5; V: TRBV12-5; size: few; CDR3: CASALSTEGRGRVGNQPQHF; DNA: TGTGCTAGTGCCCTATCCACCGAGGGCAGGGGGCGGGTGGGCAATCAGCCCCAGCATTTT
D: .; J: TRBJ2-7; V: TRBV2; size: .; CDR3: CASSVHRTYEQYF; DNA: TGTGCCAGCAGTGTCCACAGAACCTACGAGCAGTACTTC
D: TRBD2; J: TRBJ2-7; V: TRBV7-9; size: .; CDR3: CAMGTSTVGEQYF; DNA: TGTGCCATGGGGACTAGCACGGTAGGAGAGCAGTACTTC
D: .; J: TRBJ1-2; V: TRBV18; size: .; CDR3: CASSRADGRGENGYTF; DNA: TGTGCCAGCTCACGGGCCGACGGGAGAGGTGAGAATGGCTACACCTTC
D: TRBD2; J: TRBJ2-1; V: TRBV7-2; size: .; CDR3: CASSLSSGGRNEQFF; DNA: TGTGCCAGCAGCTTATCCAGCGGGGGGCGTAATGAGCAGTTCTTC
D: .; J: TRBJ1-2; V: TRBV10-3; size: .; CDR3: CAISYAGASGYTF; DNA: TGTGCCATCAGCTATGCAGGGGCCAGCGGCTACACCTTC
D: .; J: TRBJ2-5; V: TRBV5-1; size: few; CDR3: CASSLGGLNTQYF; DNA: TGCGCCAGCAGCTTGGGGGGGCTTAACACCCAGTACTTC
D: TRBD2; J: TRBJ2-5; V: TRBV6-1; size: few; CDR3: CASSEYSASGGRMETQYF; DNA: TGTGCCAGCAGTGAGTACAGCGCTAGCGGGGGGCGTATGGAGACCCAGTACTTC
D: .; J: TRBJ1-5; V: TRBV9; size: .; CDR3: CASSDEGAGQPQHF; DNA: TGTGCCAGCAGCGATGAAGGGGCTGGACAGCCCCAGCATTTT
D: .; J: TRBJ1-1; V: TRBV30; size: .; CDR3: CAWRPNHQGANTEAFF; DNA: TGTGCCTGGAGACCTAATCATCAGGGCGCCAACACTGAAGCTTTCTTT
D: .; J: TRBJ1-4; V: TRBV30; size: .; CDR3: CAWSQGPATNEKLFF; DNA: TGTGCCTGGAGTCAGGGCCCGGCAACTAATGAAAAACTGTTTTTT